This T cell receptor (beta chain) was identified in a study of neurological immune-mediated disorders. This clonotype was seen many times. V lost 6 bases and J 7 bases, leaving 19 bases between the germline ends. This CDR3 region has 14 residues. Looked up from germline, CDR1 is MGHRA and CDR2 is YSYEKL. TCRdb passed the 5' RACE reads through MiXCR, listing each CDR3 protein once. The sample holds about 23,000 distinct CDR3 sequences, approximately 13% seen once. The sample consisted of PBMCs. The J gene is TRBJ2-7, the V gene TRBV4-1, with a possible D match to TRBD2 (6 bases). The TCR sequence derives from an older woman with HTLV-1-associated myelopathy (HAM/TSP). CDR3 amino acids: CASSLRLGAPEQYF. In DNA form, the CDR3 reads TGCGCCAGCAGTCTAAGACTAGGGGCCCCGGAGCAGTACTTC.